This T cell receptor (beta chain) comes out of a study of glioma-infiltrating T cells after dendritic cell vaccination. Whole-study context: Autologous tumor lysate-pulsed dendritic cell vaccination was given between the early 2000s and the early 2010s.

Per the germline V gene, CDR1 is SGHNT and CDR2 is YENEEA. J lost 3 bases, V lost 4 bases, and 3 bases had no gene match. This CDR3 is built from 14 residues. Input was roughly 2.2 ug genomic DNA, or all available if less. Clones were read by immunoSEQ multiplex PCR, and TCRdb kept only the in-frame ones, dropping some. This sample has some 73,000 clones, with over 75% found just once. Patients had residual fresh-frozen tumor tissue and more than two years of survival data. All glioblastoma patients lacked an isocitrate dehydrogenase mutation. The sequence came from a human donor with glioblastoma. V and J are TRBV11-3 and TRBJ2-1; 7 bases fit TRBD1. Sequences were derived from blood, sampled before dendritic cell vaccination. CDR3 amino acids: CASSYGQVYNEQFF. In DNA form, the CDR3 reads TGTGCCAGCAGCTACGGACAGGTCTACAATGAGCAGTTCTTC. Combining the CDR3 with reference TRBV11-3 and TRBJ2-1 gives the whole variable domain EAGVVQSPRYKIIEKKQPVAFWCNPISGHNTLYWYLQNLGQGPELLIRYENEEAVDDSQLPKDRFSAERLKGVDSTLKIQPAELGDSAVYLCASSYGQVYNEQFFGPGTRLTVL.